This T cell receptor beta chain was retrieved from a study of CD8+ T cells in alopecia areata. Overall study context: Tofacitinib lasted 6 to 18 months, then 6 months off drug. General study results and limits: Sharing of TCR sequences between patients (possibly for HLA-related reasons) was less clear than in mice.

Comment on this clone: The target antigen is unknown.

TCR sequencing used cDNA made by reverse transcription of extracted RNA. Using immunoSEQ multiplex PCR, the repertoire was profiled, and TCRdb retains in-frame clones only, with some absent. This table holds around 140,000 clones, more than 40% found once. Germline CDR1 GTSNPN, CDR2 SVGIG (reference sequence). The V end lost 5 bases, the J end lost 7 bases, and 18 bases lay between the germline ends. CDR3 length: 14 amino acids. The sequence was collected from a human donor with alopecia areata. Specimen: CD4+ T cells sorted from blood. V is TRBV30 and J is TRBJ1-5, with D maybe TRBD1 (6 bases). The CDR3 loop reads CAWGSGGAGQPQHF. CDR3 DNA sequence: TGTGCCTGGGGCTCGGGGGGCGCGGGCCAGCCCCAGCATTTT.